This T cell receptor (beta chain) stems from a study of cytomegalovirus exposure and HLA in healthy donors. As for the study in general: The approximately 690 first-cohort repertoires and the roughly 120 validation repertoires shared the same platform, a later analysis reported. General study points: Across donors, most TCRs were seen rarely, yet some public ones were widespread. First-cohort TCR clusters were later found to tend to co-occur in the 120 or so validation repertoires.

The data were produced by immunoSEQ multiplex PCR, yet TCRdb's version contains in-frame clones alone and is incomplete. The sample gives 150,000 to 200,000 clones, about 89% of which show up once; around 7.2% is in the top ten. Turning to this clone: Its antigen is unidentified. Other DNA sequences of this sample code for an identical CDR3.

The germline V gene encodes CDR1 MNHEY and CDR2 SVGAGI. V was trimmed by 0 bases and J by 1 base, leaving 4 bases between them. The CDR3 consists of 14 residues. The donors belonged to the roughly 110-subject validation cohort, separate from the approximately 700-subject first cohort. The sequence was collected from a man under 40 in good health and CMV-seropositive. The sequenced sample consisted of PBMCs. The genes are TRBV6-5 and TRBJ1-5; D is ambiguous. This CDR3 reads CASSYSFSNQPQHF. The DNA of the CDR3 is TGTGCCAGCAGTTACTCGTTCAGCAATCAGCCCCAGCATTTT.